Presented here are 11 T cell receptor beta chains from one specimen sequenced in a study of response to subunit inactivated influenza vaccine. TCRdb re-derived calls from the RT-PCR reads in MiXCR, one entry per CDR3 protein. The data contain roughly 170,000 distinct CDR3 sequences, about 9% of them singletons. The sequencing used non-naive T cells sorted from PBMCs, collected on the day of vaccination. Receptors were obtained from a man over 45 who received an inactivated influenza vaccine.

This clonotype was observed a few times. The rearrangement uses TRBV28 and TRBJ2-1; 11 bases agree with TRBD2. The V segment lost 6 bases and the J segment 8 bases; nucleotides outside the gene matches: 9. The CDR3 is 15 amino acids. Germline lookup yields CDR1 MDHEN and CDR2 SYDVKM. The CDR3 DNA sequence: TGTGCCAGCAGAGCTAGCGGGAGGCCTAGCGATGAGCAGTTCTTC. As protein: CASRASGRPSDEQFF.

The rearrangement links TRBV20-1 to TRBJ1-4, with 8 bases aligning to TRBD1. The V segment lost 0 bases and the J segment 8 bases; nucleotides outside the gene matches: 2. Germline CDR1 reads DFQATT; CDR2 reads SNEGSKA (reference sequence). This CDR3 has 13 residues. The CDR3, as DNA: TGCAGTGCTAGAGATTACAGGGGGGAAAAACTGTTTTTT. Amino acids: CSARDYRGEKLFF.

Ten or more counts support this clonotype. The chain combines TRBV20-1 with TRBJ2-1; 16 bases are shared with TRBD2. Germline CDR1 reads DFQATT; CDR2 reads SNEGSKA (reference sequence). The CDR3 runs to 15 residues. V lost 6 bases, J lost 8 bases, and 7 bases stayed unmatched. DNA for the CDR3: TGCAGTGCCTCGGGGACTAGCGGGAGGGCGTATGAGCAGTTCTTC. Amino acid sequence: CSASGTSGRAYEQFF.

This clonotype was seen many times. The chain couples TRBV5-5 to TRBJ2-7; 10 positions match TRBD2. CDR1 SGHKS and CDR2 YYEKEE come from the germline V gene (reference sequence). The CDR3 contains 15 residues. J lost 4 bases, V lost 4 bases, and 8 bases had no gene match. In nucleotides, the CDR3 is TGTGCCAGCAGCGGGCCCCATAGCGGGAGGTACGAGCAGTACTTC. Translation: CASSGPHSGRYEQYF.

The CDR3 sequence is CASSLSGEQYF. CDR3 coding DNA: TGTGCCAGCAGCTTATCGGGCGAGCAGTACTTC. This chain uses TRBV3-1 with TRBJ2-7; D ambiguous. Germline CDR1 LGHDT, CDR2 YNNKEL (reference sequence). The V and J ends lost 5 bases and 6 bases respectively, with 8 bases between them. The CDR3 extends over 11 amino acids.

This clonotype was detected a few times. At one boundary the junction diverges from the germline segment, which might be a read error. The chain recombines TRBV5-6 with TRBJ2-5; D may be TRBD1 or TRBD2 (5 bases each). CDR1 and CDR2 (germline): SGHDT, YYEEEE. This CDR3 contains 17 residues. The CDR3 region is CASSLGPLGVNQETQYF. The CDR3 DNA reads TGTGCCAGCAGTTTGGGACCTTTGGGGGTTAACCAAGAGACCCAGTACTTC.

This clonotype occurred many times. CDR3 protein: CSAREALNQPQHF. CDR3 DNA: TGCAGTGCTAGGGAAGCCCTTAATCAGCCCCAGCATTTT. The chain is built from TRBV20-1 and TRBJ1-5; D gene ambiguous. CDR1 DFQATT and CDR2 SNEGSKA come from the germline V gene (reference sequence). The CDR3 is 13 residues long. The germline V and J ends were trimmed by 3 bases and 4 bases, with 10 bases remaining between them.

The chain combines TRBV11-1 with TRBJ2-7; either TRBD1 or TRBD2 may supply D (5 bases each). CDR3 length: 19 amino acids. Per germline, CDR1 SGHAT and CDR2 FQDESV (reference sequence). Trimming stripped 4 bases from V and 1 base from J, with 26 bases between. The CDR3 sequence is CASSSVVGGPRVFSYEQYF. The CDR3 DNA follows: TGTGCCAGCAGCTCGGTGGTTGGGGGACCCCGAGTCTTTTCCTACGAGCAGTACTTC.

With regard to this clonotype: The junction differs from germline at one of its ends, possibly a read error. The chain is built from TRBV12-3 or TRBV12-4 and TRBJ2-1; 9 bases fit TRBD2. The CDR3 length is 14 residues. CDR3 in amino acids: CASGLAGVRLEQFF. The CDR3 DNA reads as TGTGCCAGCGGTTTAGCGGGAGTGCGATTGGAGCAGTTCTTC.

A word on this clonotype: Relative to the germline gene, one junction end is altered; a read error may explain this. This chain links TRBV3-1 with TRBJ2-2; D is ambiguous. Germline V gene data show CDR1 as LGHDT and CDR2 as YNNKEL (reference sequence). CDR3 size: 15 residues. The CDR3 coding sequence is TGTGCCTGCAGCAAGCTGACTCTGAACACCGGGGAGCTGTTTTTT. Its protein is CACSKLTLNTGELFF.

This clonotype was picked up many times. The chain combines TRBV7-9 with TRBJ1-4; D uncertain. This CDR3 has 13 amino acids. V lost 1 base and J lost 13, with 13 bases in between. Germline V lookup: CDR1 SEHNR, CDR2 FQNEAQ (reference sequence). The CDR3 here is CASSLDLFSALFF. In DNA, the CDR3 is TGTGCCAGCAGCTTAGACTTATTCTCCGCACTGTTTTTT.